Below, 9 T cell receptor beta chains from the same sample are listed, as sequenced in a study of CD8+CD57+ T cells in acquired aplastic anemia. Both TCR beta VDJ combination and CDR3 sequence profiling were carried out. Genomic DNA was the template for this profiling. TCRdb analysed the reads with MiXCR anew, one entry per CDR3 protein. The table has 200,000 or so distinct CDR3 sequences, 50% to 70% seen once. Patients chosen for sequencing had CD8+CD57+ cells that had expanded, as shown by flow cytometry. Input material: sorted CD4+, CD8+, or CD8+CD57+ T cells (not recorded which) from PBMCs. All receptors come from a human donor with aplastic anemia.

At least ten counts were recorded for this clonotype. The chain is built from TRBV5-4 and TRBJ2-2; 7 nucleotides align to TRBD1. Germline V gene sequence: CDR1 SGHNT, CDR2 YYREEE (reference sequence). CDR3 length equals 16 residues. V shed 5 bases, J shed 1 base, and the junction held 8 bases outside the gene matches. Here the CDR3 reads CASSSRTGGNTGELFF. CDR3 sequence (DNA): TGTGCCAGCAGTTCCCGGACAGGTGGGAACACCGGGGAGCTGTTTTTT.

The chain couples TRBV7-3 to TRBJ2-7, with 8 nucleotides matching TRBD1. Germline values: CDR1 SGHTA, CDR2 FQGTGA. This CDR3 spans 13 amino acids. The trim removed 6 bases at V and 3 bases at J, leaving 4 bases unmatched. The CDR3 reads CASSGQGLYEQYF. DNA of the CDR3: TGTGCCAGCAGTGGACAGGGCCTCTACGAGCAGTACTTC.

This clonotype was seen many times. The chain joins TRBV3-1 to TRBJ1-2; TRBD1 is a possible D gene (6 bases). Germline V lookup: CDR1 LGHDT, CDR2 YNNKEL (reference sequence). This CDR3 is built from 15 residues. Between the trimmed V and J ends, which lost 1 base and 2 bases, there was a span of 11 bases. CDR3 DNA: TGTGCCAGCAGCCAAGCCACAGGGTGGAACTATGGCTACACCTTC. It is translated as CASSQATGWNYGYTF.

The genes are TRBV15 and TRBJ2-1, with a possible D match to TRBD1 (5 bases). This CDR3 spans 18 amino acids. Trimming cost V 7 bases and J 2 bases, with 24 bases left between them. In germline, CDR1 is LNHNV, CDR2 YYDKDF (reference sequence). The CDR3 reads CATNSPGWGRITYNEQFF. In nucleotides, the CDR3 is TGTGCCACCAACTCCCCCGGATGGGGCCGAATTACCTACAATGAGCAGTTCTTC.

The chain employs TRBV25-1 and TRBJ2-2, with 7 bases aligning to TRBD2. Germline V gene lookup returns CDR1 MGHDK and CDR2 SYGVNS. The CDR3 is 14 amino acids. CDR3 nucleotide sequence: TGTGACAAACTGGGGGGGACGGACACCGGGGAGCTGTTTTTT. This sequence encodes CDKLGGTDTGELFF.

This chain connects TRBV12-3 or TRBV12-4 to TRBJ2-7; D might be TRBD1 (6 bases). The CDR3 contains 15 residues. With 5 bases removed from V and 2 bases from J, the gap between germline ends came to 16 bases. In DNA, the CDR3 is TGTGCCAGCAGTATACACAGGGCACCAGCCTACGAGCAGTACTTC. It codes for CASSIHRAPAYEQYF.

V is TRBV6-5 and J is TRBJ2-5, with unresolved D. Germline-derived CDR1 and CDR2 are MNHEY and SVGAGI. This CDR3 is 14 amino acids long. Trimming cost V 4 bases and J 4 bases, with 13 bases left between them. CDR3 sequence (DNA): TGTGCCAGCAGTTCGCCTGACCGGACAGAGACCCAGTACTTC. Residues: CASSSPDRTETQYF.

The chain joins TRBV7-2 to TRBJ2-1, with D perhaps matching TRBD1 or TRBD2 (5 bases each). The CDR3 sequence is 16 residues long. V was cut by 1 base and J by 4 bases, with 14 bases left in between. CDR1 and CDR2 (germline): SGHTA, FQGNSA. The CDR3 sequence: CASSLGRAGRYNEQFF. CDR3 coding DNA: TGTGCCAGCAGCTTAGGTAGGGCAGGGAGATACAATGAGCAGTTCTTC.

This clonotype showed up just once. A junction boundary mismatches the germline segment, possibly from a read error. The chain is built from TRBV24-1 and TRBJ2-1, with D hard to call. Per germline, CDR1 KGHDR and CDR2 SFDVKD. The CDR3 is 14 residues long. The CDR3: CATSDTQFYSEQFF. CDR3 nucleotide sequence: TGTGCCACCAGTGATACACAGTTCTACAGTGAGCAGTTCTTC.